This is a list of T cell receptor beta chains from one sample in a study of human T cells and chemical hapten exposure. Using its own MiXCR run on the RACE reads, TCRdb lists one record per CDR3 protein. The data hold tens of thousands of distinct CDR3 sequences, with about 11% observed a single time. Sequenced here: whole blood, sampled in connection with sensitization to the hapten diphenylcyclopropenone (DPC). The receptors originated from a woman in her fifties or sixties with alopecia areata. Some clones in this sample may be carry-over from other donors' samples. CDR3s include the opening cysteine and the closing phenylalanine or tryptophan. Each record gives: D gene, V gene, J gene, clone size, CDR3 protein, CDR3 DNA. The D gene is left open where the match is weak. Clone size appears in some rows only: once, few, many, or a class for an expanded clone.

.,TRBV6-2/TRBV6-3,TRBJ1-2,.,CASSYSRHSYGYTF,TGTGCCAGCAGTTACAGTCGTCATTCCTATGGCTACACCTTC
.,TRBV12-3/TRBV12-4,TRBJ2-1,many,CASSLGLTGEQFF,TGTGCCAGCAGCCTCGGACTAACAGGCGAGCAGTTCTTC
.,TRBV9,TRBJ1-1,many,CASSVDGNTEAFF,TGTGCCAGCAGCGTAGATGGGAACACTGAAGCTTTCTTT
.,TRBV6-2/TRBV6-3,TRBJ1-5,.,CASSYDGNQPQHF,TGTGCCAGCAGTTACGACGGCAATCAGCCCCAGCATTTT
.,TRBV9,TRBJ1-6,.,CAGGRRNSNSPLHF,TGTGCCGGCGGGCGACGGAACTCTAATTCACCCCTCCACTTT
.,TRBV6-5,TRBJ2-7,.,CASRLTGTPDYEQYF,TGTGCCAGCAGGCTTACCGGGACCCCAGACTACGAGCAGTACTTC
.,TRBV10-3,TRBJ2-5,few,CAISESTRHQETQYF,TGTGCCATCAGTGAGTCGACCCGCCACCAAGAGACCCAGTACTTC
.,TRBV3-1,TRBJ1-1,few,CASSHLTGATEAFF,TGTGCCAGCAGCCACCTAACTGGTGCCACTGAAGCTTTCTTT
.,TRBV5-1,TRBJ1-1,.,CASSLTGQDTEAFF,TGCGCCAGCAGCTTAACAGGGCAGGACACTGAAGCTTTCTTT
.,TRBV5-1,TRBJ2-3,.,CASSLGQGDTQYF,TGCGCCAGCAGCTTGGGTCAGGGAGATACGCAGTATTTT
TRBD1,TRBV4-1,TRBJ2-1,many,CASSQNPGQGNYNEQFF,TGCGCCAGCAGCCAGAACCCCGGACAGGGGAATTACAATGAGCAGTTCTTC
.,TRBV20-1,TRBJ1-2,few,CSATPPENYGYTF,TGCAGTGCTACCCCGCCAGAGAACTATGGCTACACCTTC
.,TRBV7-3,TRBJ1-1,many,CASSSSPNTEAFF,TGTGCCAGCAGCTCCAGCCCGAACACTGAAGCTTTCTTT
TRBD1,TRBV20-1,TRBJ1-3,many,CSAATATGGSGNTIYF,TGCAGTGCAGCGACCGCAACAGGGGGCTCTGGAAACACCATATATTTT
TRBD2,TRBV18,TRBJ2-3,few,CASSPYSSAGVTDTQYF,TGTGCCAGCTCACCATACTCCTCAGCGGGGGTCACAGATACGCAGTATTTT
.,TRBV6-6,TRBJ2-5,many,CASRDVGLGETQYF,TGTGCCAGCAGGGACGTGGGTTTAGGAGAGACCCAGTACTTC
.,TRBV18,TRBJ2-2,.,CASSRLGLTNTGELFF,TGTGCCAGCTCACGGCTTGGACTAACGAACACCGGGGAGCTGTTTTTT